This T cell receptor beta chain is drawn from a study of Ad26.COV2.S vaccination and SARS-CoV-2 variants. About the study: The donor participated in the COV1001 trial, in its Ad26.COV2.S arm.

Regarding treatment: around 19 received Ad26.COV2.S at low or high dose, single or two shots; roughly 5 received placebo; per-sample allocation not given. The samples were gathered on day 63 after the first injection of vaccine or placebo. Boston provided a donor who was an adult aged 18-55 years. The shot given was an Ad26 vector that makes Wuhan-strain SARS-CoV-2 spike. The assay was immunoSEQ multiplex PCR, and TCRdb's table has in-frame clones only and misses some. The sample comprises 320,000 or so clones, about 90% of which are singletons, and 4.5% to 5.5% rests with the top ten. Sequences were derived from peripheral blood, sampled in a trial of Ad26.COV2.S vaccine versus placebo. The sequence came from a person aged 18 to 59 who received the Ad26.COV2.S COVID-19 vaccine or a placebo.

The CDR3, as DNA: TGTGCCACCAGCAAGACAGGAGACACCGGGGAGCTGTTTTTT. This codes for CATSKTGDTGELFF. The chain uses TRBV15 and TRBJ2-2, with TRBD1 as a possible D gene (6 bases). The CDR3 loop spans 14 amino acids. The V gene's germline CDR1 is LNHNV and CDR2 YYDKDF (reference sequence). V was clipped by 4 bases and J by 3 bases, with 9 bases between them.